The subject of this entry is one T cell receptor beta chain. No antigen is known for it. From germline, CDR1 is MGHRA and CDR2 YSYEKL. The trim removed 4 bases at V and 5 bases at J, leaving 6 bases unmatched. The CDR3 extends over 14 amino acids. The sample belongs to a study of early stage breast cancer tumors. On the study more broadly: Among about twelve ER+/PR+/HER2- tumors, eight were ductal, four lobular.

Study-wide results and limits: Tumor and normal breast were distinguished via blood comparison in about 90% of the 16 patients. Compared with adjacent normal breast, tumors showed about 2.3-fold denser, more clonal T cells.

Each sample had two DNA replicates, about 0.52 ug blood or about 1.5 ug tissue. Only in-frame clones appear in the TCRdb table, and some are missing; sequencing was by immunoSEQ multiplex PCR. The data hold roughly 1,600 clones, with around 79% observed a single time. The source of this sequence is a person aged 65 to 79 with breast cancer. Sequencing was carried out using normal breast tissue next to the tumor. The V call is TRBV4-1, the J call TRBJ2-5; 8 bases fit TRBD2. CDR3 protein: CASSLGGAGETQYF. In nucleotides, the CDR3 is TGCGCCAGCAGCCTCGGGGGGGCTGGGGAGACCCAGTACTTC.